The next 17 T cell receptor beta chains were all read from a single sample in a study of blood T cell repertoires in COVID-19. Here immunoSEQ multiplex PCR was the method, and the copy in TCRdb shows in-frame clones only, minus some. The data hold about 210,000 clones, with 80% observed a single time. Input material: peripheral blood. The origin of the receptors is a human donor in a cohort sampled during active COVID-19.

CDR3 DNA: TGTGCCAGTAGTCCCGGGACATTTTATGGCTACACCTTC. Protein product: CASSPGTFYGYTF. The chain couples TRBV19 to TRBJ1-2; D possibly corresponds to TRBD1 (6 bases). Trimming removed 5 bases from V and 5 bases from J, with 12 bases in between. Germline values: CDR1 LNHDA, CDR2 SQIVND (reference sequence). The CDR3 runs to 13 residues.

The chain joins TRBV18 to TRBJ1-5; 7 positions agree with TRBD1. The germline CDR1 and CDR2 sequences are KGHSH and LQKENI. The CDR3 covers 14 residues. With 5 bases clipped from V and 5 bases from J, the junction kept 6 bases outside the gene matches. The CDR3 reads CASSADRDYQPQHF. CDR3 bases: TGTGCCAGCTCAGCCGACAGGGATTATCAGCCCCAGCATTTT. Together with reference TRBV18 and TRBJ1-5, the CDR3 gives the full variable domain: NAGVMQNPRHLVRRRGQEARLRCSPMKGHSHVYWYRQLPEEGLKFMVYLQKENIIDESGMPKERFSAEFPKEGPSILRIQQVVRGDSAAYFCASSADRDYQPQHFGDGTRLSIL.

The rearrangement uses TRBV6-5 and TRBJ2-7, with 9 positions matching TRBD1. The V gene's germline CDR1 is MNHEY and CDR2 SVGAGI. Trimming cost V 6 bases and J 0 bases; bases outside gene matches: 6. The CDR3 is 15 amino acids. CDR3 DNA sequence: TGTGCCAGCAGGCTCGGGACAGGGAGCTCCTACGAGCAGTACTTC. This gives the protein CASRLGTGSSYEQYF.

The chain carries TRBV7-2 and TRBJ1-1; 7 positions agree with TRBD1. CDR3 length: 16 amino acids. CDR1 is SGHTA and CDR2 is FQGNSA in the germline V gene. V was pared by 6 bases and J by 0 bases, with 10 bases of the junction left unmatched. CDR3 amino acids: CASRRGRRLVNTEAFF. The CDR3 DNA is TGTGCCAGCAGGAGGGGGCGCCGGTTGGTGAACACTGAAGCTTTCTTT.

The genes are TRBV7-2 and TRBJ1-1, with unresolved D. CDR1 SGHTA and CDR2 FQGNSA come from the germline V gene. This CDR3 contains 14 residues. Deletions cut 6 bases from V and 6 bases from J, with 17 bases between. CDR3 nucleotides: TGTGCCAGCAGTCTAGAACACGGATGGGCTGAAGCTTTCTTT. As protein: CASSLEHGWAEAFF.

This clone was recorded once. The chain carries TRBV6-6 and TRBJ1-1; D possibly corresponds to TRBD1 (5 bases). Germline loops: CDR1 MNHNY, CDR2 SVGAGI (reference sequence). The length of the CDR3 is 14 residues. The V gene lost 2 bases and the J gene lost 3 bases, with 10 bases spanning the gap. The CDR3 here is CASSYRAGHTEAFF. DNA for the CDR3: TGTGCCAGCAGTTACCGTGCGGGGCACACTGAAGCTTTCTTT.

J is TRBJ1-2 and V is TRBV7-2, with D uncertain. The CDR3 loop spans 13 amino acids. V dropped 5 bases and J dropped 5 bases, with 12 bases sitting between them. Germline V lookup: CDR1 SGHTA, CDR2 FQGNSA. In DNA, the CDR3 is TGTGCCAGCAGCCAAGGACGAGGGTATGGCTACACCTTC. It codes for CASSQGRGYGYTF.

The chain combines TRBV28 with TRBJ1-1, with D perhaps matching TRBD1 (6 bases). Germline V gene lookup returns CDR1 MDHEN and CDR2 SYDVKM. CDR3 length equals 15 residues. With 5 bases removed from V and 1 base from J, the gap between germline ends came to 14 bases. In nucleotides, the CDR3 is TGTGCCAGCAGTCTGACAGGTGAGGGGAACACTGAAGCTTTCTTT. Protein: CASSLTGEGNTEAFF.

The chain links TRBV6-6 to TRBJ1-5; 8 bases match TRBD1. The CDR3 has 14 amino acids. CDR1 is MNHNY and CDR2 is SVGAGI in the germline V gene (reference sequence). V shed 3 bases, J shed 6 bases, and the junction held 4 bases outside the gene matches. CDR3 in DNA: TGTGCCAGCAGTTATGGGGACAGGCTTCAGCCCCAGCATTTT. As protein: CASSYGDRLQPQHF.

This chain joins TRBV7-6 and TRBJ2-7; TRBD1 is a possible D gene (6 bases). The V gene lost 4 bases and the J gene lost 4 bases, with 11 bases spanning the gap. The CDR3 extends over 13 amino acids. In germline, CDR1 is SGHVS, CDR2 FNYEAQ. CDR3 bases: TGTGCCAGCAGCTCTATAGGGGGTTACGAGCAGTACTTC. Translated: CASSSIGGYEQYF.

This clone was counted ten times or more. The chain recombines TRBV9 with TRBJ1-2; D perhaps matches TRBD1 (6 bases). Per germline, CDR1 SGDLS and CDR2 YYNGEE. The CDR3 is 14 amino acids. V dropped 5 bases and J dropped 6 bases, with 17 bases sitting between them. The CDR3 sequence: CASREQGNENGYTF. CDR3 DNA sequence: TGTGCCAGCAGGGAACAGGGAAATGAGAATGGCTACACCTTC.

This chain uses TRBV19 with TRBJ2-3, with 8 bases fitting TRBD2. The CDR3 has 14 amino acids. Germline V lookup: CDR1 LNHDA, CDR2 SQIVND (reference sequence). After removal of 3 bases from V and 5 bases from J, the junction contained 4 bases not matched to a gene. For the CDR3, the DNA is TGTGCCAGTAGTATTCTTGCGGGAGGAGATACGCAGTATTTT. As protein: CASSILAGGDTQYF.

The rearrangement uses TRBV25-1 and TRBJ2-1; D might be TRBD1 (6 bases). The germline gives CDR1 MGHDK, CDR2 SYGVNS. Trimming pared 4 bases from V and 8 bases from J, leaving 15 bases between. The CDR3 length is 14 residues. CDR3 in amino acids: CASSGRDNFDEQFF. In nucleotides, the CDR3 is TGTGCCAGCAGTGGCCGGGACAATTTTGATGAGCAGTTCTTC.

The chain uses TRBV9 and TRBJ2-7, with 9 bases matching TRBD1. Germline V gives CDR1 SGDLS, CDR2 YYNGEE. The CDR3 covers 15 residues. V shed 4 bases and J 3 bases; nucleotides not matched to a gene: 8. CDR3 bases: TGTGCCAGCAGCCCGAGGGCGACAGGGGGCTACGAGCAGTACTTC. Encoded protein: CASSPRATGGYEQYF.

The chain has TRBV6-5 and TRBJ1-5, with 8 positions matching TRBD1. The CDR3 extends over 13 amino acids. The V and J ends lost 6 bases and 4 bases, in that order; junction bases with no gene match: 2. CDR1 MNHEY and CDR2 SVGAGI come from the germline V gene. The CDR3 bases are TGTGCCAGCAGGGACAGGGCTAATCAGCCCCAGCATTTT. This sequence encodes CASRDRANQPQHF.

The chain couples TRBV19 to TRBJ1-5; tentatively, D is TRBD1 (6 bases). The CDR3 extends over 15 amino acids. The germline V gene encodes CDR1 LNHDA and CDR2 SQIVND (reference sequence). The germline V and J ends were trimmed by 5 bases and 7 bases, with 18 bases remaining between them. CDR3 sequence (DNA): TGTGCCAGTAGTCCAGACCGGGACACGAGCCAGCCCCAGCATTTT. Translating it yields CASSPDRDTSQPQHF.

This rearrangement joins TRBV2 to TRBJ1-1; possible D gene TRBD1, 6 bases. The ends were cut back, 6 bases at V and 12 bases at J, with 23 bases in the middle. There are 14 residues in the CDR3. The germline V gene encodes CDR1 SNHLY and CDR2 FYNNEI. In nucleotides, the CDR3 is TGTGCCAGCAGATTACCAAATTCGGACAGTGGAACTTTCTTT. Protein: CASRLPNSDSGTFF.